This T cell receptor beta chain was profiled in a study of CD8 T cells in ankylosing spondylitis. TCRdb reanalysed the 5' RACE reads using MiXCR and keeps one entry per CDR3 protein. Of tens of thousands of distinct CDR3 sequences listed, around 6.5% are singletons. Overall study results and limits: As reported, disease-linked clones showed significant enrichment in matched ankylosing spondylitis synovial fluid.

The V gene lost 0 bases and the J gene lost 6 bases, with 9 bases spanning the gap. The CDR3 totals 13 residues. Germline CDR1 is SGHNT and CDR2 is YENEEA. This clonotype was seen ten or more times. The target antigen is unknown. The receptor was isolated from a male donor with ankylosing spondylitis. Sequencing was performed on synovial fluid, either unsorted or a sorted T cell fraction (not recorded which). The chain has TRBV11-3 and TRBJ2-7; D is unclear. CDR3 nucleotide sequence: TGTGCCAGCAGCTTAGATCCGGGCGTCGAGCAGTACTTC. Protein sequence: CASSLDPGVEQYF.